Described below is a single T cell receptor (beta chain) sequence and its context. Here immunoSEQ multiplex PCR was the method, and the copy in TCRdb shows in-frame clones only, minus some. The table has roughly 300,000 clones, 87% seen once. This entry belongs to a study of blood T cell repertoires in COVID-19. Study background: Specimens from acute and convalescent COVID-19 originated in the United States, Italy and Spain.

Recruits, aged about 18 to 89 years, lived in 20 to 30 US areas. Sequencing used PBMCs or T cells enriched from blood (not recorded which). This receptor was identified in a woman in her thirties who had recovered from COVID-19.

CDR3 sequence reads: CASRGLAGARTDTQYF. The DNA for the CDR3 is TGTGCCAGCAGGGGACTAGCGGGGGCTCGCACAGATACGCAGTATTTT. The rearrangement uses TRBV5-6 and TRBJ2-3; 14 nucleotides match TRBD2. Trimming removed 5 bases from V and 1 base from J; junction bases left unmatched: 3. This CDR3 has 16 amino acids. The germline CDR1 and CDR2 sequences are SGHDT and YYEEEE. Full variable domain (rest looked up from reference TRBV5-6 and TRBJ2-3): DAGVTQSPTHLIKTRGQQVTLRCSPKSGHDTVSWYQQALGQGPQFIFQYYEEEERQRGNFPDRFSGHQFPNYSSELNVNALLLGDSALYLCASRGLAGARTDTQYFGPGTRLTVL.